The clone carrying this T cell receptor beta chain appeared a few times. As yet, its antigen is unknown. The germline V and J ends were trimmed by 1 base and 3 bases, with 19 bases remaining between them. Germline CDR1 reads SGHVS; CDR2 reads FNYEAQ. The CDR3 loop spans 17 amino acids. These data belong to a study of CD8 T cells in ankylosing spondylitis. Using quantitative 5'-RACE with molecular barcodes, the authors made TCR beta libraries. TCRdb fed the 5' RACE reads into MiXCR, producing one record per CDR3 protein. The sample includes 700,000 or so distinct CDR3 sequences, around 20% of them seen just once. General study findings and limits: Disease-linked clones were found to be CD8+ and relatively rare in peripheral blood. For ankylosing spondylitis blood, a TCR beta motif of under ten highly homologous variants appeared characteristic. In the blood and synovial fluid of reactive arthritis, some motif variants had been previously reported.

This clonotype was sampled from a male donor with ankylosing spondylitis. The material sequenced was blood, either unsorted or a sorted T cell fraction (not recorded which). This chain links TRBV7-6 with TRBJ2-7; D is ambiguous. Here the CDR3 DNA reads TGTGCCAGCAGCTTAGGCCGCCATGGGGAACCCTTCTACGAGCAGTACTTC. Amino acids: CASSLGRHGEPFYEQYF.